This TCR beta chain was sequenced during a study of OX40 agonist ivuxolimab in advanced cancers. Repertoires were generated with immunoSEQ multiplex PCR, while TCRdb's copy carries only in-frame clones and drops some. Found here are some 150,000 clones, 90% of them singletons; the top ten hold about 1%. This CDR3 has 18 residues. The junction had 14 bases not matched to a gene; V was cut back by 6 bases and J by 3 bases. Germline V gene lookup returns CDR1 KGHSH and CDR2 LQKENI. The rearrangement uses TRBV18 and TRBJ2-7; 13 bases align to TRBD2. The TCR sequence derives from an adult with an advanced solid tumor such as melanoma, head and neck, liver or kidney cancer. The source was CD4+ or CD8+ T cells sorted from blood, collected in a trial of the OX40 agonist ivuxolimab. The DNA for the CDR3 is TGTGCCAGCTCCCGGAGCTCGGGGACTAGCGGGACCGACTACGAGCAGTACTTC. Translating it yields CASSRSSGTSGTDYEQYF.